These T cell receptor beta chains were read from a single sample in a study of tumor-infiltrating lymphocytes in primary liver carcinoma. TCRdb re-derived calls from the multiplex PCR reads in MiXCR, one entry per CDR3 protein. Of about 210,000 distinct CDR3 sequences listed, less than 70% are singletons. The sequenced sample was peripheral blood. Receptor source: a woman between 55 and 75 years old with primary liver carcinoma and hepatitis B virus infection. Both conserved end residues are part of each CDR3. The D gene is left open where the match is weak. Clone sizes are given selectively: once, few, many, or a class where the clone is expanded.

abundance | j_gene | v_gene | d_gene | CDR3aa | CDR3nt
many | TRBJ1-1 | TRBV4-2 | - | CASSQAGDGGTEAFF | TGTGCCAGCAGCCAAGCAGGGGATGGGGGCACTGAAGCTTTCTTT
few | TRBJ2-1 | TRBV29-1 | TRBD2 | CSVAGGWTSGYNGQFF | TGTAGCGTTGCGGGCGGGTGGACTAGCGGATACAATGGGCAGTTCTTC
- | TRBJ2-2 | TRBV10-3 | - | CAIRKASTGELFF | TGTGCCATCAGAAAGGCGAGCACCGGGGAGCTGTTTTTT
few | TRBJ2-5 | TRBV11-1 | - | CAISRGFRGQETQYF | TGTGCCATCAGCAGGGGTTTCCGGGGCCAAGAAACCCAGTACTTC
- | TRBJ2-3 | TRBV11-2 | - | CASSLTRTDTDTQYF | TGTGCCAGCAGCCTCACTCGGACAGACACAGATACGCAGTATTTT
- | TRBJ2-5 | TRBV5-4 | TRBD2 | CASGLKGTSGTTQYF | TGTGCCAGCGGCTTGAAGGGGACTAGCGGGACGACCCAGTACTTC
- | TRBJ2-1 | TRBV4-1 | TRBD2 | CASSQERLTGGRLYNEQFF | TGCGCCAGCAGCCAGGAGCGACTAACGGGAGGCCGTCTCTACAATGAGCAGTTCTTC
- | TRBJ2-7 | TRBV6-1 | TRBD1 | CASSAGGCSYEQYF | TGTGCCAGCAGCGCAGGGGGTTGCTCCTACGAGCAGTACTTC
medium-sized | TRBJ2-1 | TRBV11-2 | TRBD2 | CASRPGLAVPTSSYNEQFF | TGTGCCAGCAGACCCGGACTAGCGGTTCCTACCAGCTCCTACAATGAGCAGTTCTTC
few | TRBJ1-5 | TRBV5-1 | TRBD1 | CASSWGTGGDQPQHF | TGCGCCAGCAGTTGGGGGACAGGGGGGGATCAGCCCCAGCATTTT
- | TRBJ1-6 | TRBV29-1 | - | CIAGYGGNSPLHF | TGCATCGCCGGATATGGTGGGAATTCACCCCTCCACTTT
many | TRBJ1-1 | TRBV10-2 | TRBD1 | CASITGALTEAFF | TGCGCCAGCATCACAGGGGCATTAACTGAAGCTTTCTTT
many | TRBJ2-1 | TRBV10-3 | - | CAISGAPPHNEQFF | TGTGCCATCAGTGGGGCGCCCCCCCACAATGAGCAGTTCTTC
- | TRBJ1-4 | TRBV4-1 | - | CASNPGGGEKLFF | TGCGCCAGCAACCCCGGGGGCGGGGAAAAACTGTTTTTT
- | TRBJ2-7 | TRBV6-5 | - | CASSYSQSSSSYEQYF | TGTGCCAGCAGTTACTCGCAGTCCTCGAGCTCCTACGAGCAGTACTTC
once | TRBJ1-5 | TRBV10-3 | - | CAIIAVQGGSSNQPQHF | TGTGCCATCATTGCCGTACAGGGCGGATCGAGCAATCAGCCCCAGCATTTT
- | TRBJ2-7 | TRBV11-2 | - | CASSLLRGDSEWYF | TGTGCCAGCAGCTTATTACGTGGGGATAGCGAGTGGTACTTC
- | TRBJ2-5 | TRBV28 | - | CASRPGTRDLLTRYF | TGTGCCAGCAGGCCTGGGACGAGGGATTTGCTCACCCGGTACTTC
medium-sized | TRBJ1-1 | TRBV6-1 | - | CASSAPGGLRDGAFF | TGTGCCAGCAGTGCCCCCGGGGGACTCCGCGATGGGGCTTTCTTT
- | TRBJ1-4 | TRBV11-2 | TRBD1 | CASNTLQGAQEKPFF | TGTGCCAGCAACACCTTACAGGGGGCACAGGAAAAACCGTTTTTT
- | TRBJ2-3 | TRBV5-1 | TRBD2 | CASSSAPLAGATDTQYF | TGCGCCAGCAGCTCCGCGCCCCTAGCGGGAGCCACAGATACGCAGTATTTT
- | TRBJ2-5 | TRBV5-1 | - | CASSLSSAAETQYF | TGCGCCAGTAGCTTGTCTAGCGCGGCGGAGACCCAGTACTTC
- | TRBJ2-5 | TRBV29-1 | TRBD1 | CSVVTGGLFGSQYF | TGCAGCGTTGTGACAGGGGGTCTGTTTGGGTCCCAGTACTTC
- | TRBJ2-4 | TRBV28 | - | CASSLPLADVAKNIQYF | TGTGCCAGCAGTCTGCCCCTGGCGGACGTAGCCAAAAACATTCAGTACTTC
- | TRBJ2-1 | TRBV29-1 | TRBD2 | CSAFGLAAGEEQFF | TGCAGCGCCTTTGGACTAGCGGCCGGGGAAGAGCAGTTCTTC
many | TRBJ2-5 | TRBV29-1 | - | CSVDPPPGGTETQYF | TGCAGCGTTGATCCCCCCCCGGGGGGCACGGAGACCCAGTACTTC
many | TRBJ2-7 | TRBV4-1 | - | CASSRTASTYEQYF | TGCGCCAGCAGCCGGACAGCATCAACCTACGAGCAGTACTTC
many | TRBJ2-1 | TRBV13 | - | CASSTGGPSYNEQFF | TGTGCCAGCAGTACAGGAGGGCCCTCGTACAATGAGCAGTTCTTC
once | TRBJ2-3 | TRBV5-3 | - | CDRSLATEEILTDTQCF | TGTGATAGAAGCTTGGCTACCGAAGAAATTCTTACAGATACGCAGTGTTTT
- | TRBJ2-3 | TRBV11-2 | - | CARSLTNYAGLHIDTQYF | TGTGCCAGAAGCCTAACGAACTATGCGGGACTGCACATAGATACGCAGTATTTT
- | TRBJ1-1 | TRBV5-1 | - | CASRPSGHLNTEAFF | TGCGCCAGCAGGCCCTCGGGGCACCTGAACACTGAAGCTTTCTTT
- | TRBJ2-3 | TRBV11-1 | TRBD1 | CPISLGQGLGMQYF | TGTCCCATCAGCTTAGGACAGGGTCTGGGTATGCAGTATTTT
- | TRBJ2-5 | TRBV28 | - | CAGSSSGQGLEYF | TGTGCCGGCAGCTCCTCGGGGCAGGGGCTTGAGTACTTC
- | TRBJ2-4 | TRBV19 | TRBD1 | CASSDRGGDIQYF | TGTGCCAGTAGCGACAGGGGTGGAGACATTCAGTACTTC
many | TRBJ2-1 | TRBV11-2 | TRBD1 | CASRRQGPSYNEQFF | TGTGCCAGCAGGCGACAGGGACCCTCCTACAATGAGCAGTTCTTC
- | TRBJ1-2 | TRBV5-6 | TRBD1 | CSSSLLDREGYGYTF | TGTTCCAGCAGCTTGTTGGACAGGGAAGGCTATGGCTACACCTTT
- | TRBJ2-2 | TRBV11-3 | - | CASSALPFLANTGELFF | TGTGCAAGCAGCGCCCTTCCATTCCTAGCTAACACCGGGGAGCTGTTTTTT
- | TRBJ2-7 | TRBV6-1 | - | CASSHPAERAYEQYF | TGTGCCAGCAGTCATCCGGCAGAGAGAGCCTACGAGCAGTACTTC
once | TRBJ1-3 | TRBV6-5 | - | CASSYRDDSGNTIYF | TGTGCCAGCAGTTACAGGGACGACTCTGGAAACACCATATATTTT
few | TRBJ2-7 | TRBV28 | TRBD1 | CASWDRPYEQYF | TGTGCCAGCTGGGACAGGCCCTACGAGCAGTACTTC
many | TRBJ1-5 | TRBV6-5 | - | CASAARNQPQHF | TGTGCCAGCGCCGCTAGAAATCAGCCCCAGCATTTT
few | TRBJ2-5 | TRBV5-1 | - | CASSLGPGAAQETQYF | TGCGCCAGTAGCTTGGGTCCGGGGGCGGCACAAGAGACCCAGTACTTC
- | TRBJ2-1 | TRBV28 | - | CASSLGSYRHNEQFF | TGTGCCAGCAGTTTAGGGTCCTACCGGCACAATGAGCAGTTCTTC
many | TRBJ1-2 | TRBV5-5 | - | CASSLGPAGYGYTF | TGTGCCAGCAGCTTGGGGCCGGCTGGCTATGGCTACACCTTC
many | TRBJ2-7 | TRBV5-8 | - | CASSLYAGLNYEQYF | TGTGCCAGCAGCTTGTACGCAGGTCTCAACTACGAGCAGTACTTC
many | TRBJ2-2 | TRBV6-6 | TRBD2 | CASSYTSAGTGELFF | TGTGCCAGCAGTTACACTAGCGCGGGCACCGGGGAGCTGTTTTTT
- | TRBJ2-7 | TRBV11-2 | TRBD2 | CASSLAGATAYDQYF | TGTGCCAGCAGCCTAGCGGGAGCCACAGCCTACGATCAGTACTTC
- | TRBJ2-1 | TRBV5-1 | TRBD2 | CASSLIPHSGTLNEQFF | TGCGCCAGCAGCTTGATTCCGCATAGCGGGACCCTTAATGAGCAGTTCTTC
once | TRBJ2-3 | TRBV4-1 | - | CASNQDPAGRGWDTQYF | TGCGCCAGCAACCAAGATCCGGCCGGCAGGGGATGGGATACGCAGTATTTT
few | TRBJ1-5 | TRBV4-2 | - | CASSQRGESHQPQHF | TGTGCCAGCAGCCAACGAGGGGAGTCCCATCAGCCCCAGCATTTT
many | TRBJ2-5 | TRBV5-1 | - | CASSLEYQETQYF | TGCGCCAGCAGCTTGGAGTACCAAGAGACCCAGTACTTC
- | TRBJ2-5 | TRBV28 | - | CTSSPPLGRKTQYF | TGTACCAGCAGTCCTCCGTTAGGGAGGAAGACCCAGTACTTC
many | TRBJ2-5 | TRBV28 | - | CASGKHRDWGTQYF | TGTGCCAGCGGAAAGCATCGGGACTGGGGGACCCAGTACTTC
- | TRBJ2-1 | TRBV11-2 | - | CASRLAERLSYDDQFF | TGTGCCAGCAGATTAGCAGAGCGCCTCTCCTACGATGATCAGTTCTTC
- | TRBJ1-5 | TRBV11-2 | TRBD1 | CASSRRTGYQPQHF | TGTGCTAGCAGCCGAAGGACAGGGTATCAGCCCCAGCATTTT
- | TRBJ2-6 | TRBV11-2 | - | CASRATSSGANVLTF | TGTGCCAGCAGAGCGACGAGCTCGGGGGCCAACGTCCTGACTTTC
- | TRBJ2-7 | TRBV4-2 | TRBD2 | CTSSQGTSGRGSEQYF | TGTACCAGCAGCCAAGGGACCAGCGGGAGAGGGAGCGAGCAGTACTTC
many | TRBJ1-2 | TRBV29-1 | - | CSFGTEIDYGYTF | TGCAGCTTCGGGACCGAAATCGACTATGGCTACACCTTC